The present T cell receptor beta chain was sequenced within a study of shared clonotypes between healthy human individuals. Findings and limits, study-wide: The naive CD4 repertoires of several donors were compared, and around 5% of clonotypes were shared.

The study drew its donors from healthy HIV-negative adults without recent acute infections or vaccinations. As concerns this clone: Its antigen is undetermined.

The repertoire was sequenced with immunoSEQ multiplex PCR; TCRdb's copy has only in-frame clones and lacks some. The sample holds around 700,000 clones, more than 70% seen once. The junction had 8 bases not matched to a gene; V was cut back by 1 base and J by 9 bases. Germline values: CDR1 MDHEN, CDR2 SYDVKM. CDR3 length: 15 amino acids. Sequenced sample: memory CD4+ T cells sorted from blood. Sample subset: CD45RA-negative fraction. This rearrangement joins TRBV28 to TRBJ2-1, with TRBD2 matching over 8 bases. The sequence derives from a woman in her twenties or thirties in good health. The CDR3 DNA follows: TGTGCCAGCAGTTTATCCAGCGGGAGATTGGGTGAGCAGTTCTTC. This gives the protein CASSLSSGRLGEQFF.